These T cell receptor beta chains were read from a single sample in a study of blood T cell repertoires in COVID-19. This table comes from immunoSEQ multiplex PCR, and its TCRdb copy is limited to in-frame clones, with some not included. The profile shows a few hundred thousand clones, around 90% of them singletons. Source material: peripheral blood. The origin of the receptors is a woman between 45 and 65 years old with COVID-19, enrolled during active disease. Each CDR3 is given with its conserved first and last residue. D genes are given only for firm matches. Only part of the rows carry a size: once, few, many, or a class if the clone is expanded.

len	j_gene	abundance	v_gene	d_gene	CDR3aa	CDR3nt
15	TRBJ1-6	-	TRBV6-5	-	CASSSGGWMDSPLHF	TGTGCCAGCAGTTCGGGTGGGTGGATGGATTCACCCCTCCACTTT
14	TRBJ1-1	few	TRBV24-1	-	CATSPQGDNTEAFF	TGTGCCACCAGTCCCCAAGGGGATAACACTGAAGCTTTCTTT
11	TRBJ2-3	-	TRBV7-6	-	CASSPVDTQYF	TGTGCCAGCAGCCCCGTAGATACGCAGTATTTT
16	TRBJ2-3	-	TRBV11-1	TRBD2	CASSHGTSGSTDTQYF	TGTGCCAGCAGCCACGGGACTAGCGGTAGCACAGATACGCAGTATTTT
11	TRBJ1-6	-	TRBV12-3/TRBV12-4	-	CASRGNSPLHF	TGTGCCAGCAGGGGCAATTCACCCCTCCACTTT
17	TRBJ2-1	-	TRBV9	TRBD2	CASSVAGMTSGRNEQFF	TGTGCCAGCAGCGTAGCCGGGATGACTAGCGGGAGAAATGAGCAGTTCTTC
16	TRBJ2-3	-	TRBV9	TRBD2	CASSVETGGGTDTQYF	TGTGCCAGCAGCGTAGAGACGGGAGGAGGCACAGATACGCAGTATTTT
16	TRBJ2-2	-	TRBV7-3	-	CASSLPGRGYTGELFF	TGTGCCAGCAGCTTACCAGGGAGGGGGTACACCGGGGAGCTGTTTTTT
15	TRBJ1-1	-	TRBV29-1	TRBD1	CSVQPQPGGTTEAFF	TGCAGCGTTCAACCACAACCAGGGGGCACGACTGAAGCTTTCTTT
13	TRBJ1-2	-	TRBV24-1	-	CATSDARGYGYTF	TGTGCCACCAGTGATGCCCGAGGCTATGGCTACACCTTC
15	TRBJ2-1	-	TRBV15	TRBD2	CATSRTSGSPNEQFF	TGTGCCACCAGCCGGACTAGCGGGAGCCCGAATGAGCAGTTCTTC
14	TRBJ2-7	-	TRBV9	-	CASSAQQGPYEQYF	TGTGCCAGCAGCGCCCAGCAGGGCCCCTACGAGCAGTACTTC
15	TRBJ2-5	-	TRBV11-2	-	CASTVTGRTEETQYF	TGTGCCAGCACCGTAACCGGGCGGACTGAAGAGACCCAGTACTTC
16	TRBJ2-2	-	TRBV6-1	TRBD1	CASSEYGTGVGGELFF	TGTGCCAGCAGTGAATACGGGACAGGGGTTGGGGGGGAGCTGTTTTTT
22	TRBJ2-2	-	TRBV7-8	TRBD2	CASSLYTGMEEREFSLAGELFF	TGTGCCAGCAGCTTATATACCGGGATGGAAGAGCGGGAGTTTTCCCTAGCCGGGGAGCTGTTTTTT
13	TRBJ2-7	-	TRBV6-5	-	CASSRQKNYEQYF	TGTGCCAGCAGTCGACAGAAGAACTACGAGCAGTACTTC
12	TRBJ2-7	-	TRBV11-3	-	CASSFSQGQQYF	TGTGCCAGCAGCTTCTCCCAGGGCCAGCAGTACTTC
17	TRBJ2-3	-	TRBV4-3	TRBD2	CASSHGRMAGGPDTQYF	TGCGCCAGCAGTCACGGGCGAATGGCGGGAGGGCCGGATACGCAGTATTTT
16	TRBJ2-1	once	TRBV19	TRBD2	CASTILAGGAYNEQFF	TGTGCCAGTACCATACTAGCGGGGGGGGCCTACAATGAGCAGTTCTTC
14	TRBJ1-1	-	TRBV5-1	TRBD1	CASRLTPTGTEAFF	TGCGCCAGCAGACTGACACCGACAGGGACTGAAGCTTTCTTT
13	TRBJ1-2	-	TRBV18	TRBD1	CASAQGADYGYTF	TGTGCCAGCGCACAGGGGGCGGACTATGGCTACACCTTC
16	TRBJ2-1	once	TRBV18	TRBD2	CASSSGTSGGDNEQFF	TGTGCCAGCTCGTCCGGGACTAGCGGAGGAGACAATGAGCAGTTCTTC
16	TRBJ1-2	-	TRBV30	TRBD1	CAWSMRGRHSNYGYTF	TGTGCCTGGAGTATGAGGGGGCGCCACTCTAACTATGGCTACACCTTC
18	TRBJ2-7	-	TRBV24-1	TRBD2	CATSDLRTSGRTEIEQYF	TGTGCCACCAGTGATTTGCGGACTAGCGGTAGGACCGAGATCGAGCAGTACTTC
14	TRBJ2-1	-	TRBV28	TRBD2	CASSLLAEIIKQFF	TGTGCCAGCAGTTTACTAGCGGAGATTATAAAGCAGTTCTTC
13	TRBJ1-2	once	TRBV5-8	-	CASSLIQGGGYTF	TGTGCCAGCAGCTTGATTCAGGGAGGAGGCTACACCTTC